This T cell receptor beta chain was found in a study of T cells in Graves' hyperthyroidism and ophthalmopathy. Study results and caveats: In the blood, most expanded thyroid clonotypes above 0.001 appeared as well.

The V end lost 4 bases, the J end lost 0 bases, and 16 bases lay between the germline ends. Germline CDR1 and CDR2: SGHNT and YYREEE (reference sequence). The CDR3 consists of 16 residues. This clonotype was observed many times. Antigen: not known. RNA transcripts gave rise to amplified TCR beta CDR3 regions. TCR CDR3 underwent first-round RT-PCR with the HTBI primer set. TCRdb fed the multiplex PCR reads into MiXCR, producing one record per CDR3 protein. Of some 760,000 distinct CDR3 sequences listed, 14% were seen once; the top ten hold roughly a tenth. Newly diagnosed hyperthyroidism, duration under 2 months, in patients aged 18 to 65.

The TCR originated in a woman aged 18 to 35 with Graves' hyperthyroidism. Sequencing was done on a sample of blood. V and J are TRBV5-4 and TRBJ1-2; no reliable D call. The DNA of the CDR3 is TGTGCCAGCAGCGGGCCGGATCGGGTCGCTAACTATGGCTACACCTTC. As protein: CASSGPDRVANYGYTF.